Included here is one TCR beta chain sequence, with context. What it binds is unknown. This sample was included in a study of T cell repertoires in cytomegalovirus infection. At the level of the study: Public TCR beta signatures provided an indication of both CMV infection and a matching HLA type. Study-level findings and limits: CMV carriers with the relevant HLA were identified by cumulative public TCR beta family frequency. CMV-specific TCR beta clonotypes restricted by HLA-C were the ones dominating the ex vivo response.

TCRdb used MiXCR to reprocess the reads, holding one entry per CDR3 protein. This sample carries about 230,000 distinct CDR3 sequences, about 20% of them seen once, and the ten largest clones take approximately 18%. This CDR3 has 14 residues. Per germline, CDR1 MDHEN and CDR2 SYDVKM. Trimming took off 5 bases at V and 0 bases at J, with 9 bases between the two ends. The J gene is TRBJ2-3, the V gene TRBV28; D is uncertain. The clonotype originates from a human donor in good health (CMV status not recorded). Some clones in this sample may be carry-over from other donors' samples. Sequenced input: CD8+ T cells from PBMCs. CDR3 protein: CASSPTTSTDTQYF. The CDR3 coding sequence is TGTGCCAGCAGTCCTACGACTAGCACAGATACGCAGTATTTT.